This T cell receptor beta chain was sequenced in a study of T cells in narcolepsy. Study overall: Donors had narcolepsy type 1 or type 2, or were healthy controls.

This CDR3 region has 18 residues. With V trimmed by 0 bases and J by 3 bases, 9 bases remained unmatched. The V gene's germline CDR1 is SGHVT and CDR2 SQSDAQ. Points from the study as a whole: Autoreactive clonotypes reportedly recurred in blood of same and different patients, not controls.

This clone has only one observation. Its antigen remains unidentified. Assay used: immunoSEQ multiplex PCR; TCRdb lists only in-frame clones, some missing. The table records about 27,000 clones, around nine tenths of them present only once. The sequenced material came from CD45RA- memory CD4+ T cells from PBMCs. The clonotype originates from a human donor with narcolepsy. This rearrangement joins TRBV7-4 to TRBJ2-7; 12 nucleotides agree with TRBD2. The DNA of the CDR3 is TGTGCCAGCAGCTTAGCTCTCCGACTAGCGGGGGCCGTCTACGAGCAGTACGTC. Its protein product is CASSLALRLAGAVYEQYV.